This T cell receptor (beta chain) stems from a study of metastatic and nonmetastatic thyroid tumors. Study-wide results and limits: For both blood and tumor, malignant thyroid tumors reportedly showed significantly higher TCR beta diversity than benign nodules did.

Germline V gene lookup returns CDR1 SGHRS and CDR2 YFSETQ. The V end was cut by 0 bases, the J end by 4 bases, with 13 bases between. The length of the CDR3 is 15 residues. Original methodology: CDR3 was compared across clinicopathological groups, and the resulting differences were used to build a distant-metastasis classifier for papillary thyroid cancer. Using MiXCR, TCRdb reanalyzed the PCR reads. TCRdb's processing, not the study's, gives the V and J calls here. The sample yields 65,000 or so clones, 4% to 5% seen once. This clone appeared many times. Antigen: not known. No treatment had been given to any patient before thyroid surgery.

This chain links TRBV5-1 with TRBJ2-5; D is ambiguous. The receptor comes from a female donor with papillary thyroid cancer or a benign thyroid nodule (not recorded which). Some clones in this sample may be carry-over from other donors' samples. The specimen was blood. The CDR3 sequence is CASSLELGNAETQYF. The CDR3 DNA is TGCGCCAGCAGCTTGGAATTGGGGAACGCAGAGACCCAGTACTTC. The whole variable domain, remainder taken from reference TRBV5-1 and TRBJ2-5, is KAGVTQTPRYLIKTRGQQVTLSCSPISGHRSVSWYQQTPGQGLQFLFEYFSETQRNKGNFPGRFSGRQFSNSRSEMNVSTLELGDSALYLCASSLELGNAETQYFGPGTRLLVL.